These 22 T cell receptor beta chains were sequenced from one sample in a study of CD4 T cells in relation to SARS-CoV-2 and coronaviruses. Before the COVID-19 pandemic, during about 2010-2018, CD4+ T cells were taken from unexposed donors. CD4+ T cells were isolated from the cells after 10 days of culture. Using immunoSEQ multiplex PCR, the repertoire was profiled, and TCRdb retains in-frame clones only, with some absent. Of around 23,000 clones in the sample, 68% were seen once. No antigen has been identified for these receptors. The specimen sequenced was CD4+ T cells from PBMCs, cultured in vitro. The receptor source for this set is a human donor in good health.

This clone appeared a few times. The gene calls are TRBV4-1 and TRBJ2-2, with a possible D match to TRBD1 (5 bases). V was clipped by 4 bases and J by 1 base, with 7 bases between them. The germline CDR1 and CDR2 sequences are MGHRA and YSYEKL. There are 14 residues in the CDR3. CDR3 in DNA: TGCGCCAGCAGCCCCGGACAGAACACCGGGGAGCTGTTTTTT. Protein sequence: CASSPGQNTGELFF.

The chain has TRBV6-5 and TRBJ1-1; D is ambiguous. In germline, CDR1 is MNHEY, CDR2 SVGAGI. The germline V and J ends were trimmed by 8 bases and 0 bases, with 13 bases remaining between them. The length of the CDR3 is 14 residues. The CDR3 loop reads CASAGLGMNTEAFF. CDR3 coding DNA: TGTGCCAGCGCTGGATTGGGGATGAACACTGAAGCTTTCTTT.

The genes are TRBV4-1 and TRBJ1-4; maybe TRBD1 (5 bases). Trimming shortened V by 1 base and J by 6 bases, and 12 bases separated the two germline ends. The length of the CDR3 is 15 residues. CDR1 is MGHRA and CDR2 is YSYEKL in the germline V gene. For the CDR3, the DNA is TGCGCCAGCAGCCAAGGGGAGAGCAGGGATGAAAAACTGTTTTTT. Protein product: CASSQGESRDEKLFF.

The gene calls are TRBV5-4 and TRBJ2-3; TRBD2 is a possible D gene (5 bases). The CDR3 spans 12 residues. CDR1 is SGHNT and CDR2 is YYREEE in the germline V gene (reference sequence). The V end lost 6 bases, the J end lost 5 bases, and 10 bases lay between the germline ends. This CDR3 reads CASTPEGDTQYF. CDR3 in DNA: TGTGCCAGCACCCCTGAGGGAGATACGCAGTATTTT.

The chain joins TRBV6-2 or TRBV6-3 to TRBJ2-1; D remains unclear. The CDR3 sequence is 11 residues long. V was trimmed by 4 bases and J by 7 bases, leaving 5 bases between them. The V gene's germline CDR1 is MNHEY and CDR2 SVGEGT. The CDR3 here is CASSSRNEQFF. The CDR3 nucleotides read TGTGCCAGCAGTTCCAGAAATGAGCAGTTCTTC.

A word on this clone: A junction boundary mismatches the germline segment, possibly from a read error. The chain is built from TRBV5-6 and TRBJ2-4, with 8 bases matching TRBD1. Germline V gene sequence: CDR1 SGHDT, CDR2 YYEEEE. The CDR3 covers 12 residues. CDR3 in DNA: TGTGCCAGCAGCTTGGCGGAGACAGGGGCTCACTTC. Its protein is CASSLAETGAHF.

This chain uses TRBV11-2 with TRBJ2-3; TRBD2 aligns across 10 bases. The CDR3 has 15 amino acids. Losses at the gene ends were 2 bases for V and 4 bases for J; bases not matched to a gene: 3. Germline V gene lookup returns CDR1 SGHAT and CDR2 FQNNGV. The CDR3 reads CASSLLSGGADTQYF. The CDR3 nucleotides read TGTGCCAGCAGCTTATTAAGCGGGGGGGCAGATACGCAGTATTTT.

The genes are TRBV4-3 and TRBJ2-1; 8 bases are shared with TRBD2. J lost 9 bases, V lost 4 bases, and 11 bases had no gene match. CDR1 is LGHNA, CDR2 YSLEER, per germline. The CDR3 runs 15 residues. The CDR3 spells CASSPLGGGFGEQFF. The CDR3 bases are TGCGCCAGCAGCCCCCTGGGCGGGGGGTTCGGTGAGCAGTTCTTC.

The J gene is TRBJ2-7, the V gene TRBV4-1; no clear D gene. V gave up 2 bases and J gave up 0 bases, with 11 bases separating them. Germline values: CDR1 MGHRA, CDR2 YSYEKL. The CDR3 has 15 residues. The CDR3 spells CASSQQMLSSYEQYF. The CDR3 region has the DNA TGCGCCAGCAGCCAACAGATGTTGAGCTCCTACGAGCAGTACTTC.

V gene TRBV4-3 combines with J gene TRBJ1-1; 12 bases match TRBD1. The CDR3 length is 14 residues. After removal of 3 bases from V and 4 bases from J, the junction contained 0 bases not matched to a gene. Germline loops: CDR1 LGHNA, CDR2 YSLEER. Here the CDR3 DNA reads TGCGCCAGCAGCCAGGGACAGGGGGCCACTGAAGCTTTCTTT. Translated, it gives CASSQGQGATEAFF.

The V and J genes are TRBV7-2 and TRBJ1-1, with TRBD1 as a possible D gene (5 bases). This CDR3 region has 16 residues. The germline gives CDR1 SGHTA, CDR2 FQGNSA. V was clipped by 4 bases and J by 1 base, with 16 bases between them. This chain's CDR3 is CASSSISGGWNTEAFF. The CDR3 DNA reads TGTGCCAGCAGCTCCATATCGGGGGGGTGGAACACTGAAGCTTTCTTT.

The genes are TRBV24-1 and TRBJ2-3; TRBD1 agrees at 7 bases. Trimming at V came to 10 bases and at J to 2 bases, leaving 8 bases not matched to a gene. CDR3 size: 14 residues. Germline CDR1 and CDR2: KGHDR and SFDVKD. CDR3 sequence reads: CATSPDRATDTQYF. CDR3 in DNA: TGTGCCACTAGCCCCGACAGGGCCACAGATACGCAGTATTTT.

The rearrangement links TRBV10-3 to TRBJ1-1; 8 nucleotides agree with TRBD1. CDR3 length equals 13 residues. Germline V gives CDR1 ENHRY, CDR2 SYGVKD. Losses at the gene ends were 10 bases for V and 4 bases for J; bases not matched to a gene: 8. The CDR3 is CATALDRVTEAFF. CDR3 nucleotides: TGTGCCACCGCGCTGGACAGGGTCACTGAAGCTTTCTTT.

This clone was picked up a small number of times. This rearrangement joins TRBV11-2 to TRBJ2-2; D remains unclear. Germline loops: CDR1 SGHAT, CDR2 FQNNGV. The CDR3 has 11 residues. Trimming cost V 5 bases and J 6 bases, with 4 bases left between them. CDR3: CASSLAGELFF. The CDR3 DNA follows: TGTGCCAGCAGCCTCGCCGGGGAGCTGTTTTTT.

The rearrangement uses TRBV11-3 and TRBJ2-3, with D uncertain. V shed 6 bases and J shed 1 base, with 14 bases lying between them. This CDR3 spans 15 amino acids. Per germline, CDR1 SGHNT and CDR2 YENEEA. CDR3 nucleotide sequence: TGTGCCAGCAGTAAGGGTCTTGGAGGCACAGATACGCAGTATTTT. This encodes CASSKGLGGTDTQYF.

There are a few counts of this clone. The chain joins TRBV19 to TRBJ2-5; maybe TRBD2 (6 bases). Looked up from germline, CDR1 is LNHDA and CDR2 is SQIVND (reference sequence). This CDR3 is built from 15 residues. Trimming left V 3 bases short and J 0 bases short, with 11 bases between. The CDR3 region has the DNA TGTGCCAGTAGTATGCGGGGACTGTACCAAGAGACCCAGTACTTC. It is translated as CASSMRGLYQETQYF.

V usage is TRBV7-9 and J usage is TRBJ2-2, with D perhaps matching TRBD1 (5 bases). The V end lost 5 bases, the J end lost 4 bases, and 14 bases lay between the germline ends. The CDR3 has 15 amino acids. Germline assignment: CDR1 SEHNR and CDR2 FQNEAQ (reference sequence). The CDR3 nucleotides are TGTGCCAGCAGCGCCCAAACAGGATTCACCGGGGAGCTGTTTTTT. Amino acids: CASSAQTGFTGELFF.

The chain carries TRBV7-9 and TRBJ1-2, with 9 bases fitting TRBD1. Germline loops: CDR1 SEHNR, CDR2 FQNEAQ (reference sequence). With 5 bases clipped from V and 0 bases from J, the junction kept 7 bases outside the gene matches. This CDR3 has 16 residues. CDR3 nucleotide sequence: TGTGCCAGCAGCAACCGGGACAGGGCGTCTAACTATGGCTACACCTTC. Translation gives CASSNRDRASNYGYTF.

The table lists this clone with a few counts. The chain carries TRBV10-3 and TRBJ2-7; weak D call: TRBD2 (7 bases). This CDR3 has 13 residues. The V and J ends lost 7 bases and 7 bases respectively, with 17 bases between them. Germline loops: CDR1 ENHRY, CDR2 SYGVKD. CDR3 amino acids: CAIKREGGVEQYF. The CDR3 nucleotides are TGTGCCATCAAAAGGGAGGGGGGGGTAGAGCAGTACTTC.

The rearrangement joins TRBV5-1 to TRBJ2-7, with TRBD2 matching 7 bases. The CDR3 has 16 residues. With 4 bases clipped from V and 1 base from J, the junction kept 11 bases outside the gene matches. Germline-derived CDR1 and CDR2 are SGHRS and YFSETQ. The CDR3 here is CASSLSFGGTSYEQYF. DNA of the CDR3: TGCGCCAGCAGCCTCAGCTTCGGGGGGACGTCCTACGAGCAGTACTTC.

CDR3 nucleotide sequence: TGCAGTGCTAGTCGGAGACAGGGGGTTAGGGACGAGCAGTACTTC. Translation gives CSASRRQGVRDEQYF. The chain employs TRBV20-1 and TRBJ2-7; 9 nucleotides align to TRBD1. Germline V CDR1 and CDR2: DFQATT, SNEGSKA (reference sequence). Trimming cost V 3 bases and J 5 bases; bases outside gene matches: 11. This CDR3 has 15 amino acids.

This clone was picked up one time. The gene calls are TRBV11-2 and TRBJ2-7; 7 bases line up with TRBD2. In germline, CDR1 is SGHAT, CDR2 FQNNGV. This CDR3 contains 15 residues. Unmatched junction bases numbered 9, after V lost 3 bases and J lost 4 bases. CDR3 bases: TGTGCCAGCAGCTTTGGGGCGGGAGTGTCGTACGAGCAGTACTTC. It yields the protein CASSFGAGVSYEQYF.